Below are 30 T cell receptor beta chains sequenced from a single sample in a study of beta chain features in type 1 diabetes. The isolated RNA, all of it, was reverse transcribed, so expressed TCRB transcripts were what got sequenced. Clones were read by immunoSEQ multiplex PCR, and TCRdb kept only the in-frame ones, dropping some. Here the sample spans about 28,000 clones, around three fifths being singletons. Points from the study as a whole: Shortening of TCRB CDR3s, moderate but significant, appeared in all four CD4+ subsets of Type 1 diabetes patients.

For these receptors, no antigen is known. Sequencing was performed on Tregs from blood. The receptors derive from a woman aged 30 to 39 with type 1 diabetes.

J is TRBJ2-1 and V is TRBV7-2, with D possibly matching TRBD2 (6 bases). The V end lost 2 bases, the J end lost 2 bases, and 16 bases lay between the germline ends. The CDR3 length is 17 residues. Germline V lookup: CDR1 SGHTA, CDR2 FQGNSA. CDR3 amino acids: CASSLLGLALPYNEQFF. CDR3 nucleotide sequence: TGTGCCAGCAGCTTACTCGGGCTAGCGCTCCCCTACAATGAGCAGTTCTTC.

CDR3 sequence: CASSHAGADTGELFF. The DNA of the CDR3 is TGTGCCAGCAGTCACGCGGGGGCCGACACCGGGGAGCTGTTTTTT. The chain has TRBV28 and TRBJ2-2; maybe TRBD2 (7 bases). CDR1 MDHEN and CDR2 SYDVKM come from the germline V gene. The V and J ends lost 5 bases and 3 bases respectively, with 13 bases between them. CDR3 length: 15 amino acids.

The chain is built from TRBV7-9 and TRBJ2-5; unclear D gene. This CDR3 comprises 17 residues. V was cut by 5 bases and J by 1 base, with 20 bases left in between. The germline CDR1 and CDR2 sequences are SEHNR and FQNEAQ (reference sequence). The CDR3 DNA is TGTGCCAGCAGCGACGTTTTAACAGCCCTTCGCCAAGAGACCCAGTACTTC. It encodes CASSDVLTALRQETQYF.

The rearrangement links TRBV6-1 to TRBJ1-5, with D perhaps matching TRBD1 (5 bases). Trimming took off 4 bases at V and 3 bases at J, with 10 bases between the two ends. CDR3 size: 14 residues. Germline V CDR1 and CDR2: MNHNS, SASEGT. The CDR3, as DNA: TGTGCCAGCAGTGGAACAGGAAACAATCAGCCCCAGCATTTT. This encodes CASSGTGNNQPQHF.

This rearrangement joins TRBV10-2 to TRBJ2-5, with TRBD2 matching over 14 bases. With 4 bases clipped from V and 5 bases from J, the junction kept 9 bases outside the gene matches. This CDR3 has 17 residues. Germline lookup yields CDR1 WSHSY and CDR2 SAAADI. As DNA, the CDR3 is TGCGCCAGCAGTGCTCCTACCGGGACTAGCGGGAGTGAGACCCAGTACTTC. Translation gives CASSAPTGTSGSETQYF.

This rearrangement joins TRBV2 to TRBJ1-4, with TRBD1 identical over 7 bases. This CDR3 is built from 12 residues. Germline-derived CDR1 and CDR2 are SNHLY and FYNNEI. J was trimmed by 11 bases and V by 6 bases; bases with no gene match: 6. The CDR3: CASREQGQKLFF. CDR3 nucleotides: TGTGCCAGCAGAGAACAGGGGCAGAAACTGTTTTTT.

This clone was counted a few times. The rearrangement joins TRBV6-5 to TRBJ2-2; tentatively, D is TRBD2 (6 bases). The V end was cut by 0 bases, the J end by 1 base, with 9 bases between. The CDR3 is 16 residues long. Germline V lookup: CDR1 MNHEY, CDR2 SVGAGI. The CDR3 loop reads CASSYSYGGNTGELFF. CDR3 bases: TGTGCCAGCAGTTACTCGTACGGGGGGAACACCGGGGAGCTGTTTTTT.

This clone was seen a few times. The V gene is TRBV7-2, the J gene TRBJ2-6; D is uncertain. The CDR3 is 16 amino acids. Per germline, CDR1 SGHTA and CDR2 FQGNSA. The V and J ends lost 0 bases and 0 bases respectively, with 6 bases between them. The CDR3 nucleotides are TGTGCCAGCAGCTTAGCCCGCGCCTCTGGGGCCAACGTCCTGACTTTC. Translation gives CASSLARASGANVLTF.

The J gene is TRBJ2-1, the V gene TRBV7-9, with 12 bases identical to TRBD2. This CDR3 contains 16 residues. V was clipped by 5 bases and J by 5 bases; unmatched bases: 7. Germline CDR1 is SEHNR and CDR2 is FQNEAQ (reference sequence). The CDR3 bases are TGTGCCAGCAGCCCGGGACTAGCGGGTGAAAACAATGAGCAGTTCTTC. Translation: CASSPGLAGENNEQFF.

This clone occurred a few times. The chain recombines TRBV28 with TRBJ2-3; D possibly corresponds to TRBD2 (6 bases). Germline V gene sequence: CDR1 MDHEN, CDR2 SYDVKM. Trimming pared 6 bases from V and 2 bases from J, leaving 15 bases between. This CDR3 comprises 15 residues. The CDR3 region has the DNA TGTGCCAGCAGCCGGACCGGGCGGGACACAGATACGCAGTATTTT. This sequence encodes CASSRTGRDTDTQYF.

The chain is built from TRBV7-3 and TRBJ2-1, with TRBD2 matching 13 bases. The CDR3 is 19 amino acids. Germline V gene lookup returns CDR1 SGHTA and CDR2 FQGTGA. V shed 5 bases, J shed 0 bases, and the junction held 10 bases outside the gene matches. The CDR3 here is CASSPLGLAGKSSYNEQFF. CDR3 nucleotide sequence: TGTGCCAGCAGCCCCCTGGGACTAGCGGGAAAGAGCTCCTACAATGAGCAGTTCTTC.

A single count supports this clone. The J gene is TRBJ2-7, the V gene TRBV6-5, with 9 nucleotides matching TRBD1. Germline CDR1 and CDR2: MNHEY and SVGAGI. CDR3 length: 12 amino acids. V gave up 8 bases and J gave up 3 bases; unmatched junction bases: 2. The CDR3 sequence: CASGGQGYEQYF. The CDR3 region has the DNA TGTGCCAGCGGGGGACAGGGCTACGAGCAGTACTTC.

This clone has just one count. This chain joins TRBV7-9 and TRBJ1-1, with a weak D call TRBD1 (6 bases). Trimming removed 1 base from V and 0 bases from J, with 15 bases in between. The CDR3 spans 17 residues. Germline-derived CDR1 and CDR2 are SEHNR and FQNEAQ (reference sequence). The CDR3 loop is CASSLESRTDMNTEAFF. The CDR3 bases are TGTGCCAGCAGCTTAGAGAGTAGGACAGACATGAACACTGAAGCTTTCTTT.

This clone was counted between two and nine times. This CDR3 reads CASSASGTGIEKLFF. DNA for the CDR3: TGTGCCAGCAGTGCATCCGGGACAGGGATCGAAAAACTGTTTTTT. The V and J genes are TRBV6-1 and TRBJ1-4, with TRBD1 identical over 9 bases. CDR3 length: 15 residues. Trimming cost V 4 bases and J 8 bases; bases outside gene matches: 8. The germline CDR1 and CDR2 sequences are MNHNS and SASEGT.

The genes are TRBV7-9 and TRBJ1-1; D perhaps matches TRBD1 (5 bases). Per the germline V gene, CDR1 is SEHNR and CDR2 is FQNEAQ (reference sequence). CDR3 length: 13 amino acids. Trimming left V 1 base short and J 6 bases short, with 9 bases between. CDR3 region: CASSLVGEAEAFF. In DNA, the CDR3 is TGTGCCAGCAGCTTAGTGGGGGAGGCTGAAGCTTTCTTT.

This chain links TRBV29-1 with TRBJ2-5, with 9 bases matching TRBD2. Trimming cost V 6 bases and J 4 bases; bases outside gene matches: 12. This CDR3 has 15 amino acids. Germline-derived CDR1 and CDR2 are SQVTM and ANQGSEA. In nucleotides, the CDR3 is TGCAGCGTCGCCCCGATTAGCGGGAGTGGAGAGACCCAGTACTTC. It translates to CSVAPISGSGETQYF.

The chain employs TRBV6-5 and TRBJ2-4; perhaps TRBD2 as D (6 bases). The CDR3 has 15 amino acids. The germline V and J ends were trimmed by 0 bases and 2 bases, with 8 bases remaining between them. Germline V lookup: CDR1 MNHEY, CDR2 SVGAGI. The CDR3: CASSYSEGSKNIQYF. CDR3 coding DNA: TGTGCCAGCAGTTACTCGGAGGGTTCCAAAAACATTCAGTACTTC.

The chain is built from TRBV7-4 and TRBJ1-5; D possibly corresponds to TRBD1 (5 bases). Germline loops: CDR1 SGHVT, CDR2 SQSDAQ. The CDR3 has 19 residues. The V and J ends lost 1 base and 1 base respectively, with 20 bases between them. The CDR3 coding sequence is TGTGCCAGCAGCTTAGTTGGGGGGTGGGCAGGGAGCAGCAATCAGCCCCAGCATTTT. It yields the protein CASSLVGGWAGSSNQPQHF.

The rearrangement uses TRBV28 and TRBJ1-5; D is unresolved. The CDR3 length is 16 residues. The germline gives CDR1 MDHEN, CDR2 SYDVKM. V lost 7 bases and J lost 2, with 18 bases in between. CDR3 nucleotides: TGTGCCAGCAAATCCGTCGGGAGGCTCCGCAATCAGCCCCAGCATTTT. Protein sequence: CASKSVGRLRNQPQHF.

The CDR3 DNA sequence: TGTGCCATCAGCGGACAGGGGATATCTGGGGGTGAGCAGTTCTTC. This codes for CAISGQGISGGEQFF. The J gene is TRBJ2-1, the V gene TRBV10-3; TRBD1 agrees at 9 bases. CDR1 and CDR2 (germline): ENHRY, SYGVKD. V shed 6 bases, J shed 9 bases, and the junction held 12 bases outside the gene matches. This CDR3 has 15 residues.

The rearrangement links TRBV7-9 to TRBJ1-4; 9 positions match TRBD1. CDR1 is SEHNR, CDR2 FQNEAQ, per germline (reference sequence). CDR3 length equals 16 residues. V shed 5 bases, J shed 7 bases, and the junction held 11 bases outside the gene matches. The CDR3 here is CASSPSLDRGSEKLFF. CDR3 sequence (DNA): TGTGCCAGCAGCCCTTCGTTGGACAGGGGAAGTGAAAAACTGTTTTTT.

The chain has TRBV11-3 and TRBJ2-6; 7 bases are shared with TRBD1. This CDR3 has 18 amino acids. V lost 1 base and J lost 0; bases outside the gene matches: 6. Germline assignment: CDR1 SGHNT and CDR2 YENEEA. CDR3 in amino acids: CASSLAGTAFSGANVLTF. The CDR3 nucleotides read TGTGCCAGCAGCTTAGCCGGGACAGCCTTCTCTGGGGCCAACGTCCTGACTTTC.

The chain employs TRBV9 and TRBJ2-1, with a possible D match to TRBD2 (5 bases). This CDR3 has 14 amino acids. Deletions cut 0 bases from V and 4 bases from J, with 8 bases between. CDR1 is SGDLS, CDR2 YYNGEE, per germline. DNA of the CDR3: TGTGCCAGCAGCGTAGGGACTCGATACAATGAGCAGTTCTTC. Translating it yields CASSVGTRYNEQFF. The full variable domain, rest sourced from reference TRBV9 and TRBJ2-1, is DSGVTQTPKHLITATGQRVTLRCSPRSGDLSVYWYQQSLDQGLQFLIQYYNGEERAKGNILERFSAQQFPDLHSELNLSSLELGDSALYFCASSVGTRYNEQFFGPGTRLTVL.

This clone was observed a few times. V is TRBV19 and J is TRBJ2-7, with TRBD1 matching 7 bases. CDR3 length: 17 residues. The germline V gene has CDR1 LNHDA and CDR2 SQIVND (reference sequence). With V trimmed by 5 bases and J by 1 base, 14 bases remained unmatched. The CDR3 region is CASSLLHGTVLSYEQYF. The CDR3 DNA reads TGTGCCAGTAGTCTCCTCCACGGGACAGTCCTTTCCTACGAGCAGTACTTC.

This chain connects TRBV2 to TRBJ1-6; D is perhaps TRBD1 (5 bases). This CDR3 has 14 residues. Germline CDR1 reads SNHLY; CDR2 reads FYNNEI. The V end was cut by 8 bases, the J end by 7 bases, with 15 bases between. CDR3 DNA sequence: TGTGCCAGCTCCCTCGGGGGAGGAAATTCACCCCTCCACTTT. Amino acids: CASSLGGGNSPLHF.

This clone was seen only a few times. J is TRBJ2-1 and V is TRBV19; 9 bases align to TRBD2. The CDR3 is 16 residues long. V trimming: 4 bases; J trimming: 12 bases; junction bases outside the gene matches: 16. Germline V gene data show CDR1 as LNHDA and CDR2 as SQIVND (reference sequence). DNA for the CDR3: TGTGCCAGTAGTACCGTTTTAGGGGGCGGGAGGGTGAGGCAGTTCTTC. It encodes CASSTVLGGGRVRQFF.

In its sample, this clone ranks as large. Germline and junction disagree at one end, which may indicate a read error. V and J are TRBV10-3 and TRBJ2-7, with TRBD2 as a possible D gene (5 bases). The CDR3 length is 12 residues. CDR1 ENHRY and CDR2 SYGVKD come from the germline V gene. The CDR3 DNA reads TGTGCCATCAATGAGGGCGGGTACGAGCAGTACTTC. Its translation is CAINEGGYEQYF.

This chain joins TRBV7-9 and TRBJ2-5; 7 bases align to TRBD1. This CDR3 has 14 amino acids. The ends lost 2 bases at V and 3 bases at J; junction bases unmatched: 3. Germline values: CDR1 SEHNR, CDR2 FQNEAQ (reference sequence). CDR3: CASSLWDREETQYF. The CDR3 DNA is TGTGCCAGCAGCTTATGGGACAGAGAAGAGACCCAGTACTTC.

CDR3 DNA sequence: TGTGCCAGCATGGCAGGGAGGAACTATGGCTACACCTTC. Protein: CASMAGRNYGYTF. This chain uses TRBV6-5 with TRBJ1-2, with a tentative D call TRBD1 (5 bases). This CDR3 contains 13 residues. V lost 7 bases and J lost 2, with 11 bases in between. The germline V gene encodes CDR1 MNHEY and CDR2 SVGAGI.

This clone was detected a few times. The chain employs TRBV6-6 and TRBJ1-2; tentative D call: TRBD1 (5 bases). V lost 8 bases and J 2 bases, leaving 9 bases between the germline ends. CDR3 size: 12 residues. Germline CDR1 reads MNHNY; CDR2 reads SVGAGI (reference sequence). The CDR3 loop is CASQTANYGYTF. CDR3 coding DNA: TGTGCCAGCCAGACAGCGAACTATGGCTACACCTTC.